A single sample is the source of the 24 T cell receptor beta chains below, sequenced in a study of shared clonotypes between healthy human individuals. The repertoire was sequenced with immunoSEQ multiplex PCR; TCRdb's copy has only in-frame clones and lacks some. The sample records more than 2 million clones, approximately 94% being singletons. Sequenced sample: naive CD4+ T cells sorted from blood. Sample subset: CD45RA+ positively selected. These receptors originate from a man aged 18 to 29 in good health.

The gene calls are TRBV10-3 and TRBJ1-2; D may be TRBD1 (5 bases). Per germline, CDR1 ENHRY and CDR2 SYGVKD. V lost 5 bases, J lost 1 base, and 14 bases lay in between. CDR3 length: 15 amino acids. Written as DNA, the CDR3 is TGTGCCATCAGTAAAGGGGCAGGGAGTAACTATGGCTACACCTTC. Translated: CAISKGAGSNYGYTF.

In nucleotides, the CDR3 is TGTGCCAGCAGCGCGGGGGGAGCTAATGAAAAACTGTTTTTT. It is translated as CASSAGGANEKLFF. The rearrangement uses TRBV9 and TRBJ1-4; D is perhaps TRBD1 (5 bases). V lost 3 bases, J lost 3 bases, and 9 bases lay in between. Per germline, CDR1 SGDLS and CDR2 YYNGEE. The CDR3 has 14 residues.

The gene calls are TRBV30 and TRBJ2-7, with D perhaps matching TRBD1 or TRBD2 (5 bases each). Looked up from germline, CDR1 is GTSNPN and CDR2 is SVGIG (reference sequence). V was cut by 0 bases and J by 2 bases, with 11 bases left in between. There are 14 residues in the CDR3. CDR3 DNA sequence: TGTGCCTGGAGTGTTCGGGACGGTGCCTACGAGCAGTACTTC. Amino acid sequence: CAWSVRDGAYEQYF.

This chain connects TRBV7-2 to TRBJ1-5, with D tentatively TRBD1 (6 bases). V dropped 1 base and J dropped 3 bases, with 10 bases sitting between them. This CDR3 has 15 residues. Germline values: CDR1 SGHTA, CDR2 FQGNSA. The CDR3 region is CASSLVRQVNQPQHF. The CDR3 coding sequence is TGTGCCAGCAGCTTAGTACGACAGGTCAATCAGCCCCAGCATTTT.

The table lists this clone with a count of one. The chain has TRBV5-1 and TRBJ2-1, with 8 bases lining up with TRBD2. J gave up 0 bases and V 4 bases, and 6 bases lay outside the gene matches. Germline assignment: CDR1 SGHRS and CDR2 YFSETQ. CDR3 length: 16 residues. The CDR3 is CASSPSGGSSYNEQFF. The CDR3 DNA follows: TGCGCCAGCAGCCCGAGCGGGGGAAGCTCCTACAATGAGCAGTTCTTC. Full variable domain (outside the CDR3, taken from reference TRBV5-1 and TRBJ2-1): KAGVTQTPRYLIKTRGQQVTLSCSPISGHRSVSWYQQTPGQGLQFLFEYFSETQRNKGNFPGRFSGRQFSNSRSEMNVSTLELGDSALYLCASSPSGGSSYNEQFFGPGTRLTVL.

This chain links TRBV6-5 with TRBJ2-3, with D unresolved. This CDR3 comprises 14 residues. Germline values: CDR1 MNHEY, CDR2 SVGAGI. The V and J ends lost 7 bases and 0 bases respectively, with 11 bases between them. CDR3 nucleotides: TGTGCCAGCATGGCTGCACTTAGCACAGATACGCAGTATTTT. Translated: CASMAALSTDTQYF.

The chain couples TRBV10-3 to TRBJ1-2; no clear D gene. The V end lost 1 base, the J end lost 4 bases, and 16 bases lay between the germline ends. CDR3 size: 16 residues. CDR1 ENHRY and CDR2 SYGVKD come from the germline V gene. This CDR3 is CAISEFVEGGPYGYTF. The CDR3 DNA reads TGTGCCATCAGTGAGTTTGTGGAGGGTGGGCCCTATGGCTACACCTTC.

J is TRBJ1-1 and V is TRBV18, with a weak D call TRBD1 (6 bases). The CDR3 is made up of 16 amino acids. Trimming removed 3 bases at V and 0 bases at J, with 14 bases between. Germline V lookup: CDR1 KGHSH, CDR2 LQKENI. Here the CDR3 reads CASSPWTAFMNTEAFF. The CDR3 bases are TGTGCCAGCTCACCCTGGACAGCCTTCATGAACACTGAAGCTTTCTTT.

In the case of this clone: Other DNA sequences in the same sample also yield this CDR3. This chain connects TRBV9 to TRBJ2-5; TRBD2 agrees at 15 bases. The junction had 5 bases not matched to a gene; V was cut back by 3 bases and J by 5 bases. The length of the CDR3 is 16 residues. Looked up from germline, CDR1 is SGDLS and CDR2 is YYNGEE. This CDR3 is CASSAGLAGGQETQYF. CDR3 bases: TGTGCCAGCAGCGCCGGACTAGCGGGGGGGCAGGAGACCCAGTACTTC.

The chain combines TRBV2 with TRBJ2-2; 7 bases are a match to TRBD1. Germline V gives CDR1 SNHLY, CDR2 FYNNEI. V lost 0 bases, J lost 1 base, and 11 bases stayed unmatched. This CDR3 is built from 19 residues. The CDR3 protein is CASSEAKPTGWENTGELFF. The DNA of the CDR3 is TGTGCCAGCAGTGAAGCTAAACCGACAGGGTGGGAGAACACCGGGGAGCTGTTTTTT.

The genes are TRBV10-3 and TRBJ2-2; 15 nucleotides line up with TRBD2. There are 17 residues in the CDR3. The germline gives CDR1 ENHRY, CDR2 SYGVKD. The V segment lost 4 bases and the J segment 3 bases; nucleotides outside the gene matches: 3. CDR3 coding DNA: TGTGCCATCAGTGGGACTAGCGGGGGGGCGGACACCGGGGAGCTGTTTTTT. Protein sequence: CAISGTSGGADTGELFF.

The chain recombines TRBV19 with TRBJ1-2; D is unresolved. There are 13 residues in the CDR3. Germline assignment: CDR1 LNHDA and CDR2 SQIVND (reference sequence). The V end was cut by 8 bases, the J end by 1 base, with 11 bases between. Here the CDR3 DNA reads TGTGCCAGTCGCCACACCGGTAACTATGGCTACACCTTC. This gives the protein CASRHTGNYGYTF.

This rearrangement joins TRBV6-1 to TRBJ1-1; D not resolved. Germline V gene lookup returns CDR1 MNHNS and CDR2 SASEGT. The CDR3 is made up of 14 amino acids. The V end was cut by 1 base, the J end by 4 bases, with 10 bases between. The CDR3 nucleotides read TGTGCCAGCAGTGAAGTTATCCAAGGCACTGAAGCTTTCTTT. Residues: CASSEVIQGTEAFF.

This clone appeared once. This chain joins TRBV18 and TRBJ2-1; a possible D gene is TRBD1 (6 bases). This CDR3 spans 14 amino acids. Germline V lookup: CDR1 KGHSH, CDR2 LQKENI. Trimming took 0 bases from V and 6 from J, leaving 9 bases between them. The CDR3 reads CASSPPIGGNEQFF. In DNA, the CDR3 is TGTGCCAGCTCACCACCGATAGGGGGCAATGAGCAGTTCTTC.

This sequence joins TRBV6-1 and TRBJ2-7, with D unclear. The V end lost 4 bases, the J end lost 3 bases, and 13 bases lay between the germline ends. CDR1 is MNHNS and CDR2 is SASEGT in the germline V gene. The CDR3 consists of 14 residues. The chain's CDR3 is CASSVGSVGYEQYF. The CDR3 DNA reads TGTGCCAGCAGTGTCGGCAGTGTGGGCTACGAGCAGTACTTC.

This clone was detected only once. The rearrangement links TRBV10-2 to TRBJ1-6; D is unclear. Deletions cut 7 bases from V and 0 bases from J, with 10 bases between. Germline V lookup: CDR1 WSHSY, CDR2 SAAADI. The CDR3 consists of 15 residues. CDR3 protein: CASKRVSSYNSPLHF. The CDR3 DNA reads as TGCGCCAGCAAAAGGGTGAGCTCCTATAATTCACCCCTCCACTTT.

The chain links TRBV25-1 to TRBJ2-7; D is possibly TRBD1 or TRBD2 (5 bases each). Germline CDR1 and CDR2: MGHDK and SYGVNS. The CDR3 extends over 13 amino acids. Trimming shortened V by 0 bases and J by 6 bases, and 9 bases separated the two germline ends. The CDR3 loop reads CASSEYVGAEQYF. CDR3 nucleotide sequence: TGTGCCAGCAGTGAATATGTCGGGGCCGAGCAGTACTTC.

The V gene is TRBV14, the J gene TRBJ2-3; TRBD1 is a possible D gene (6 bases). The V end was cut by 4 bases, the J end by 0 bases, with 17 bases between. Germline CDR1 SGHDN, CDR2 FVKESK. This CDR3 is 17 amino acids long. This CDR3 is CASSLFRTATSTDTQYF. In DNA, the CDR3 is TGTGCCAGCAGCCTATTCCGGACAGCAACTAGCACAGATACGCAGTATTTT.

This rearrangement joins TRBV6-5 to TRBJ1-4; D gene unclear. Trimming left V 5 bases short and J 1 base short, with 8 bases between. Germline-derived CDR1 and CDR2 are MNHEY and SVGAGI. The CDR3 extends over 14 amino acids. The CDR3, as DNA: TGTGCCAGCAGTCGCCAGAGAACTAATGAAAAACTGTTTTTT. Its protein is CASSRQRTNEKLFF.

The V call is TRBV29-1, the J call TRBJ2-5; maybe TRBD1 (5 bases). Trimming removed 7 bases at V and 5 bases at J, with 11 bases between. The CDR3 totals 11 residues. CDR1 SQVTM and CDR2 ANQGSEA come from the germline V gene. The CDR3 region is CSGDRRETQYF. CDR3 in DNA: TGCAGCGGAGACAGAAGGGAGACCCAGTACTTC.

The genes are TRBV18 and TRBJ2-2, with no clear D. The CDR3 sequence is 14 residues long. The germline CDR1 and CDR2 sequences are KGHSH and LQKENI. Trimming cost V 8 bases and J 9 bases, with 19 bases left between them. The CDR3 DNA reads TGTGCCAGCCCCCTCGACGGCGAGCGCAGGGAGCTGTTTTTT. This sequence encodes CASPLDGERRELFF.

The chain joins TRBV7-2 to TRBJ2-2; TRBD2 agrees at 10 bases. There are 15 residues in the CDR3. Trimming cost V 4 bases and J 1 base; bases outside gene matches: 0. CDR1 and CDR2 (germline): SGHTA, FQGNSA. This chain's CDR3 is CASSWTSGNTGELFF. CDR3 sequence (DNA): TGTGCCAGCAGCTGGACTAGCGGGAACACCGGGGAGCTGTTTTTT.

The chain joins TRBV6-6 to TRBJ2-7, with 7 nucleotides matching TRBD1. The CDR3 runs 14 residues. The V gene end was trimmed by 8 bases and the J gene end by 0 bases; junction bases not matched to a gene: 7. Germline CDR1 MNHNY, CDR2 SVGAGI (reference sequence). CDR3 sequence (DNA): TGTGCCAGCCAAAGGGGGCTCAGCTCCTACGAGCAGTACTTC. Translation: CASQRGLSSYEQYF.

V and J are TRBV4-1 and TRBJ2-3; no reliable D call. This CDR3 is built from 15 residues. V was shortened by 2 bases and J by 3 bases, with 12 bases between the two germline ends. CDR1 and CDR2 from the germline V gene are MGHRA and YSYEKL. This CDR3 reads CASSQRLADTDTQYF. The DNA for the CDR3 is TGCGCCAGCAGCCAAAGGTTAGCAGATACAGATACGCAGTATTTT.